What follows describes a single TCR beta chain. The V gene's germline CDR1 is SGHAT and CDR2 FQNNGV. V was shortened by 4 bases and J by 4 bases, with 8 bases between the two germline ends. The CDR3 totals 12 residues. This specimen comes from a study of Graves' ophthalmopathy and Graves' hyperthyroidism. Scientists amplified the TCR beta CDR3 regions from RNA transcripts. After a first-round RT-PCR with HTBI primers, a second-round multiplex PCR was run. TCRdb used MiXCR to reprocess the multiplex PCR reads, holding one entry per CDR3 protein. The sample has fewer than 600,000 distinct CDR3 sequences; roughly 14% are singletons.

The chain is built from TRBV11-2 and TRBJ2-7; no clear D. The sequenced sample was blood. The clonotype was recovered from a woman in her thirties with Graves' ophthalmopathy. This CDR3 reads CASSSWWYEQYF. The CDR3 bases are TGTGCCAGCAGCTCGTGGTGGTACGAGCAGTACTTC.